The entry below gives a single TCR beta chain sequence along with its context. Its antigen is not identified. This entry comes from a study of CXCR3-negative and CXCR3-positive naive CD8 T cells. Through 5' RACE with UMI labels, the TRB cDNA libraries were prepared. No DNA is given; TCRdb re-called the 5' RACE reads and lists each CDR3 protein once. This table lists about 40,000 distinct CDR3 sequences. Germline assignment: CDR1 SGHVS and CDR2 FQNEAQ. This CDR3 spans 14 amino acids. CD8+ T cell subsets were each sorted in triplicate, approximately 300,000 cells apiece. Study-level results: Across naive subsets, surface CD5 expression was comparable, and TCR strength was inferred from properties of the TRB CDR3. Freshly isolated PBMCs were used in most assays, given partial CXCR3 loss after freezing.

Sequenced input: memory CD8+ T cells from blood. The chain links TRBV7-8 to TRBJ1-1; checking the TCRdb D call of TRBD1 is not possible without DNA. The source is a human donor in good health. Some clones in this sample may be carry-over from other donors' samples. The CDR3 here is CASSSGQGVPEAFF.